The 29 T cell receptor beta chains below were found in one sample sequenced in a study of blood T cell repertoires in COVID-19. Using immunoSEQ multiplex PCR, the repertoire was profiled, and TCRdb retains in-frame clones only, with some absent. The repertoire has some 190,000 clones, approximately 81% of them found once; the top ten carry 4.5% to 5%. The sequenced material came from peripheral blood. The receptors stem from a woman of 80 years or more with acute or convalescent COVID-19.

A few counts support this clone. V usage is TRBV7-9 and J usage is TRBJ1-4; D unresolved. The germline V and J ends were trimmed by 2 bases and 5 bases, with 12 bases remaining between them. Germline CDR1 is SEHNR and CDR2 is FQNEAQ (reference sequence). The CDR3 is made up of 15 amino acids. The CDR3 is CASSLMSAENEKLFF. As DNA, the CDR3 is TGTGCCAGCAGCTTAATGTCGGCGGAGAATGAAAAACTGTTTTTT. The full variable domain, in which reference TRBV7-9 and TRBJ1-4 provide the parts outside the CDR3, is DTGVSQNPRHKITKRGQNVTFRCDPISEHNRLYWYRQTLGQGPEFLTYFQNEAQLEKSRLLSDRFSAERPKGSFSTLEIQRTEQGDSAMYLCASSLMSAENEKLFFGSGTQLSVL.

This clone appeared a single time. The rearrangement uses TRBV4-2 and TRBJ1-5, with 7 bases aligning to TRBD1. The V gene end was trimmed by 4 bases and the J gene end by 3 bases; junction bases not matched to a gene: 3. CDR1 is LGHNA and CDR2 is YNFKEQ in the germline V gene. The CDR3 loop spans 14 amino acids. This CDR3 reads CASSPGTDNQPQHF. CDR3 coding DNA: TGTGCCAGCAGCCCCGGGACAGACAATCAGCCCCAGCATTTT.

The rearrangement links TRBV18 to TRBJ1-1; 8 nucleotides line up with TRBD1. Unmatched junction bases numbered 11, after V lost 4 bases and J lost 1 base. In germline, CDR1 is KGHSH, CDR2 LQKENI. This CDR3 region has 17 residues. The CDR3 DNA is TGTGCCAGCTCACTTTCGGCAGGGGGCGCGGGGAACACTGAAGCTTTCTTT. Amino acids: CASSLSAGGAGNTEAFF.

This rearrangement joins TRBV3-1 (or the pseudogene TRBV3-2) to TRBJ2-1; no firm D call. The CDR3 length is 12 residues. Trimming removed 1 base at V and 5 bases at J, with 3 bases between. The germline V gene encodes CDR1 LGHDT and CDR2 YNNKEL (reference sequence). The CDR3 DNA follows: TGTGCCAGCAGCCAAGTAAACAATGAGCAGTTCTTC. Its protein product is CASSQVNNEQFF.

The CDR3 region is CATSDGPLGAYGYTF. CDR3 sequence (DNA): TGTGCCACCAGTGACGGGCCCCTGGGGGCCTATGGCTACACCTTC. The J gene is TRBJ1-2, the V gene TRBV24-1, with a possible D match to TRBD1 (6 bases). This CDR3 has 15 amino acids. Germline V CDR1 and CDR2: KGHDR, SFDVKD. The V gene lost 4 bases and the J gene lost 4 bases, with 15 bases spanning the gap.

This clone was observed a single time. For the CDR3, the DNA is TGTGCCACCAGTGATAGGAGTTATGGCTACACCTTC. This translates into CATSDRSYGYTF. The rearrangement links TRBV24-1 to TRBJ1-2; unclear D gene. The CDR3 is 12 amino acids. CDR1 KGHDR and CDR2 SFDVKD come from the germline V gene. V was clipped by 3 bases and J by 5 bases, with 6 bases between them.

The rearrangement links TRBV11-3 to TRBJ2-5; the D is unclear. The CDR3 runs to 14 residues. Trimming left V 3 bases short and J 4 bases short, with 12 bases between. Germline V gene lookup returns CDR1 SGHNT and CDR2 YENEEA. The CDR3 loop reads CASSLRHMGETQYF. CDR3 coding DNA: TGTGCCAGCAGCTTGCGACACATGGGAGAGACCCAGTACTTC.

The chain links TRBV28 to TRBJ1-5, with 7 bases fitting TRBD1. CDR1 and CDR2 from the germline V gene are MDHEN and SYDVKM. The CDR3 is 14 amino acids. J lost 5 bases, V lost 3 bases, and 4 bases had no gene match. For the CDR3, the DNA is TGTGCCAGCAGTTTCAGACAGGGAGATCAGCCCCAGCATTTT. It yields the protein CASSFRQGDQPQHF. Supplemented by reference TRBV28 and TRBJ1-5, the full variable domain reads DVKVTQSSRYLVKRTGEKVFLECVQDMDHENMFWYRQDPGLGLRLIYFSYDVKMKEKGDIPEGYSVSREKKERFSLILESASTNQTSMYLCASSFRQGDQPQHFGDGTRLSIL.

In DNA form, the CDR3 reads TGTGCCAGCAGCTTGGGACAGCCCTACGAGCAGTACTTC. Translated: CASSLGQPYEQYF. The chain employs TRBV7-9 and TRBJ2-7, with 7 nucleotides matching TRBD1. In germline, CDR1 is SEHNR, CDR2 FQNEAQ (reference sequence). Losses at the gene ends were 3 bases for V and 2 bases for J; bases not matched to a gene: 1. The CDR3 has 13 amino acids.

The CDR3 coding sequence is TGTGCCAGCAGTTTAGAGGGATATCCCCTCCACTTT. Amino acids: CASSLEGYPLHF. This rearrangement joins TRBV28 to TRBJ1-6; D call uncertain. Trimming took 2 bases from V and 13 from J, leaving 9 bases between them. Looked up from germline, CDR1 is MDHEN and CDR2 is SYDVKM. The CDR3 has 12 amino acids. The variable domain in full, completed from reference TRBV28 and TRBJ1-6, reads DVKVTQSSRYLVKRTGEKVFLECVQDMDHENMFWYRQDPGLGLRLIYFSYDVKMKEKGDIPEGYSVSREKKERFSLILESASTNQTSMYLCASSLEGYPLHFGNGTRLTVT.

The chain's CDR3 is CASSRVAGDKDTQYF. CDR3 nucleotides: TGTGCCAGCAGTCGAGTAGCGGGAGATAAAGATACGCAGTATTTT. This chain joins TRBV7-3 and TRBJ2-3; 9 positions match TRBD2. Germline values: CDR1 SGHTA, CDR2 FQGTGA. This CDR3 is built from 15 residues. J gave up 5 bases and V 6 bases, and 9 bases lay outside the gene matches.

CDR3 protein: CASRSGRAGTDTQYF. The CDR3 DNA follows: TGTGCCAGCAGATCTGGGAGGGCCGGCACAGATACGCAGTATTTT. The chain uses TRBV7-9 and TRBJ2-3; 7 positions agree with TRBD2. Germline V lookup: CDR1 SEHNR, CDR2 FQNEAQ (reference sequence). With 6 bases clipped from V and 1 base from J, the junction kept 7 bases outside the gene matches. The CDR3 loop spans 15 amino acids. The full variable domain, with the rest looked up from reference TRBV7-9 and TRBJ2-3, is DTGVSQNPRHKITKRGQNVTFRCDPISEHNRLYWYRQTLGQGPEFLTYFQNEAQLEKSRLLSDRFSAERPKGSFSTLEIQRTEQGDSAMYLCASRSGRAGTDTQYFGPGTRLTVL.

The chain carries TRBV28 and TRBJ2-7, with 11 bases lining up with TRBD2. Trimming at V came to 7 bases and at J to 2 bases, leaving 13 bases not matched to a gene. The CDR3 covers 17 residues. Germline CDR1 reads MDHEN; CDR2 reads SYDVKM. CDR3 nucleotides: TGTGCCAGCACCTCCCGGGCTAGCGGGAGGACTACCTACGAGCAGTACTTC. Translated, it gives CASTSRASGRTTYEQYF. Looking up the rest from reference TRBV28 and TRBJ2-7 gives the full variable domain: DVKVTQSSRYLVKRTGEKVFLECVQDMDHENMFWYRQDPGLGLRLIYFSYDVKMKEKGDIPEGYSVSREKKERFSLILESASTNQTSMYLCASTSRASGRTTYEQYFGPGTRLTVT.

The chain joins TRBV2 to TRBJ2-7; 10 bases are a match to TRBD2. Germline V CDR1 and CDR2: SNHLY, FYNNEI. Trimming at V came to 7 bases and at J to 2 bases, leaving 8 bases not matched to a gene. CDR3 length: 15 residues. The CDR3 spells CASNRAGGGPYEQYF. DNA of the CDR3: TGTGCCAGCAACCGAGCGGGAGGGGGCCCCTACGAGCAGTACTTC. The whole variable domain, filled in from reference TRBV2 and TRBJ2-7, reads EPEVTQTPSHQVTQMGQEVILRCVPISNHLYFYWYRQILGQKVEFLVSFYNNEISEKSEIFDDQFSVERPDGSNFTLKIRSTKLEDSAMYFCASNRAGGGPYEQYFGPGTRLTVT.

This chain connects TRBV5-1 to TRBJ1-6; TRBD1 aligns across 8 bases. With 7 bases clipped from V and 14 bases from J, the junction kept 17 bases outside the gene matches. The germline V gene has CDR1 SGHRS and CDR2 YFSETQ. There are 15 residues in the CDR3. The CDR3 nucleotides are TGCGCCAGCCGAATTGGATCGACAGGGGAGGAATCCCTCCACTTT. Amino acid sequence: CASRIGSTGEESLHF.

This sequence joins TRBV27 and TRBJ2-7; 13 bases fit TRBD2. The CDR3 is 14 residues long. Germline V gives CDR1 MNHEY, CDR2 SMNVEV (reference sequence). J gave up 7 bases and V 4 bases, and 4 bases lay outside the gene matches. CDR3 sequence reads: CASSSGTSGIEQYF. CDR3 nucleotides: TGTGCCAGCAGTTCGGGGACTAGCGGGATAGAGCAGTACTTC.

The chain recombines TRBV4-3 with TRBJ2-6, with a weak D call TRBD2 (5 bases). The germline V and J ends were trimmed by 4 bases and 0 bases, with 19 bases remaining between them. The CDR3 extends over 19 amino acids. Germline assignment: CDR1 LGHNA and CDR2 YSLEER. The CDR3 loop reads CASSRRVGGRTSGANVLTF. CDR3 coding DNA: TGCGCCAGCAGCCGCAGAGTTGGAGGTCGGACCTCTGGGGCCAACGTCCTGACTTTC.

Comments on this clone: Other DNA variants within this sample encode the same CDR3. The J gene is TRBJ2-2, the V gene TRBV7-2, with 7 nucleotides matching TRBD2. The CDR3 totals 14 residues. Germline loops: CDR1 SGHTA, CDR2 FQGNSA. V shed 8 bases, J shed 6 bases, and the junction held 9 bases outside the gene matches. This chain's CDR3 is CASGGGRVAGELFF. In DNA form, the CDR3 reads TGTGCCAGCGGGGGGGGTCGAGTGGCCGGGGAGCTGTTTTTT.

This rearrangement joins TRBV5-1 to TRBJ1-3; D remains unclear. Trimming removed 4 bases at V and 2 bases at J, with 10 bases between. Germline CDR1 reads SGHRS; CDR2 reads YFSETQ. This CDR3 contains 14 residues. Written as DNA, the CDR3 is TGCGCCAGCAGCCCGGAGGGAGCTGGAAACACCATATATTTT. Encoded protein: CASSPEGAGNTIYF.

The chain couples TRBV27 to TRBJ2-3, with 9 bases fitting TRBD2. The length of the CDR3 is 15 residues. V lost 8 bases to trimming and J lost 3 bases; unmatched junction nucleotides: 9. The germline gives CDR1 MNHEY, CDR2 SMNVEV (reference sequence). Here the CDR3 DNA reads TGTGCCAGCTCCCCCGGGGCGGGGGGGACAGATACGCAGTATTTT. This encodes CASSPGAGGTDTQYF.

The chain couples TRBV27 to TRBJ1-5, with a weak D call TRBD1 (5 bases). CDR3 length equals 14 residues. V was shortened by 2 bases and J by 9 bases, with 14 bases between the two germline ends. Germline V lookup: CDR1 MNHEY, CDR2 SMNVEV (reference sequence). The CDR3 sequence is CASSLASGRRPQHF. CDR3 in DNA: TGTGCCAGCAGTTTAGCTTCAGGGCGTAGGCCCCAGCATTTT.

CDR3 sequence reads: CASSLFGFVRLAGNEQFF. The CDR3 DNA sequence: TGTGCCAGCAGTTTATTTGGTTTCGTTCGACTAGCGGGAAATGAGCAGTTCTTC. The chain couples TRBV28 to TRBJ2-1, with TRBD2 matching 11 bases. J gave up 7 bases and V 1 base, and 12 bases lay outside the gene matches. The CDR3 extends over 18 amino acids. Germline V lookup: CDR1 MDHEN, CDR2 SYDVKM.

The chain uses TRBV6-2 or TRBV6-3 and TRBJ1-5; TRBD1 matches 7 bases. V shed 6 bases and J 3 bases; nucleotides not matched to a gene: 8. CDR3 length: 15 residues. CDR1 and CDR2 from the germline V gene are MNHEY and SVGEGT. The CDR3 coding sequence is TGTGCCAGCAGCCTCGAGACAGGGCCCAATCAGCCCCAGCATTTT. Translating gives CASSLETGPNQPQHF.

CDR3 coding DNA: TGTGCCAGCAGCTTGCTAGCGGGAGGACAGGGTGTGGAGACCCAGTACTTC. Protein product: CASSLLAGGQGVETQYF. The chain uses TRBV13 and TRBJ2-5, with 11 bases identical to TRBD2. J was trimmed by 5 bases and V by 3 bases; bases with no gene match: 11. There are 17 residues in the CDR3. In germline, CDR1 is PRHDT, CDR2 FYEKMQ (reference sequence). The full variable domain, rest sourced from reference TRBV13 and TRBJ2-5, is AAGVIQSPRHLIKEKRETATLKCYPIPRHDTVYWYQQGPGQDPQFLISFYEKMQSDKGSIPDRFSAQQFSDYHSELNMSSLELGDSALYFCASSLLAGGQGVETQYFGPGTRLLVL.

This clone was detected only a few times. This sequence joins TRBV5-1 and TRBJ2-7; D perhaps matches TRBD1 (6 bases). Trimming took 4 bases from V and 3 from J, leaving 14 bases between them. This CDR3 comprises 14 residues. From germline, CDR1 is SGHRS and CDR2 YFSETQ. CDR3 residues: CASSLDSRLYEQYF. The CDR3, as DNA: TGCGCCAGCAGCCTGGACAGTCGTCTCTACGAGCAGTACTTC.

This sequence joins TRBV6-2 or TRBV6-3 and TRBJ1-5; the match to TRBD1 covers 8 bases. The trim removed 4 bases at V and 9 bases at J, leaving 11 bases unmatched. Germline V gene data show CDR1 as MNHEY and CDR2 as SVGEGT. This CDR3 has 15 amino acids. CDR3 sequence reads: CASSLTGAGTWPQHF. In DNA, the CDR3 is TGTGCCAGCAGTTTGACAGGGGCCGGCACTTGGCCCCAGCATTTT.

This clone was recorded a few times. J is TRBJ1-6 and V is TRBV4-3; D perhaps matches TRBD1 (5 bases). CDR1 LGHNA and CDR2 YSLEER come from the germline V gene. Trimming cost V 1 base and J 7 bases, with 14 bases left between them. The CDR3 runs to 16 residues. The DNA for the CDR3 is TGCGCCAGCAGCCAAGGTGTTGCGACAGAAAATTCACCCCTCCACTTT. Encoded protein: CASSQGVATENSPLHF.

The CDR3 DNA follows: TGTGCCAGCAGCCCGGGGGGGCCCACAGATACGCAGTATTTT. Encoded protein: CASSPGGPTDTQYF. The chain joins TRBV28 to TRBJ2-3, with 8 bases identical to TRBD2. Germline V gene sequence: CDR1 MDHEN, CDR2 SYDVKM. The length of the CDR3 is 14 residues. J gave up 2 bases and V 6 bases, and 4 bases lay outside the gene matches.

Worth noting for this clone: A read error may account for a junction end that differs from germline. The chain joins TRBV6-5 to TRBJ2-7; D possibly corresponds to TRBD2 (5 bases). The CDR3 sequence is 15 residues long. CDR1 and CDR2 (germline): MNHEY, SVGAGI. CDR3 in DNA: TGTGCCGGCAGCCCCCCGGGGTTTACGACTTACGAGCAGTACTTC. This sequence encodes CAGSPPGFTTYEQYF.